Described below is a single T cell receptor (beta chain) sequence and its context. The sample comes from a study of blood T cells in healthy people across ages. A sample-barcoded 5' primer and a J-beta primer mix were used in a second PCR of roughly 6 to 11 cycles. TCRdb analysed the 5' RACE reads with MiXCR anew, one entry per CDR3 protein. The sample has over a million distinct CDR3 sequences; roughly 43% are singletons. The CDR3 sequence is 13 residues long. Germline CDR1 and CDR2: SQVTM and ANQGSEA. The V end lost 0 bases, the J end lost 2 bases, and 6 bases lay between the germline ends. Sequencing input: blood. The gene calls are TRBV29-1 and TRBJ2-3; D is undetermined. The sequence came from a woman younger than 30 in good health. CDR3 DNA sequence: TGCAGCGTTGAAGACAGATTCACAGATACGCAGTATTTT. Amino acid sequence: CSVEDRFTDTQYF.